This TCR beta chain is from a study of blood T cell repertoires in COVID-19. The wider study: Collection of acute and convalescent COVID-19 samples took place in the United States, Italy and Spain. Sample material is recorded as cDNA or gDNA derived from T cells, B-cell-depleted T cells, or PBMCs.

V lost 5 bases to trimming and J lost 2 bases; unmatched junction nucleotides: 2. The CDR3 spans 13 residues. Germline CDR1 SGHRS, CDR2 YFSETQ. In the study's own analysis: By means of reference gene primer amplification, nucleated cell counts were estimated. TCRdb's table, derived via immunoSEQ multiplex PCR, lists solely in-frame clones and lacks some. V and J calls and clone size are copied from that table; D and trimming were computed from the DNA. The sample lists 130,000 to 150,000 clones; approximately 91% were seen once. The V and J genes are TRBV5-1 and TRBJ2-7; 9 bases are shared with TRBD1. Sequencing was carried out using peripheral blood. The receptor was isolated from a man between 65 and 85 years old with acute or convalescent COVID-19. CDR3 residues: CASSRTGAYEQYF. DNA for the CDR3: TGCGCCAGCAGTAGGACAGGGGCCTACGAGCAGTACTTC. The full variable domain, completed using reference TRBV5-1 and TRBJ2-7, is KAGVTQTPRYLIKTRGQQVTLSCSPISGHRSVSWYQQTPGQGLQFLFEYFSETQRNKGNFPGRFSGRQFSNSRSEMNVSTLELGDSALYLCASSRTGAYEQYFGPGTRLTVT.